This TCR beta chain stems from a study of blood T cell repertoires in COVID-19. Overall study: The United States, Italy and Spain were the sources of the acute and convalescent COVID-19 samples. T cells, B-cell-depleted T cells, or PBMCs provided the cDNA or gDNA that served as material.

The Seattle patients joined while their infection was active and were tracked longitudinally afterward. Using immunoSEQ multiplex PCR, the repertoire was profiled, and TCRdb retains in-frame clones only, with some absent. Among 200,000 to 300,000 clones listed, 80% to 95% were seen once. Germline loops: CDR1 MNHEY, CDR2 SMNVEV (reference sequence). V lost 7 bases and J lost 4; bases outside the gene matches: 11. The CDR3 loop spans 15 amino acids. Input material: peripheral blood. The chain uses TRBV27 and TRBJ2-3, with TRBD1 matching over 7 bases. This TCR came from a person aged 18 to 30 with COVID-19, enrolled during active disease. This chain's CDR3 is CASMRGLGLADTQYF. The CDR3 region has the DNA TGTGCCAGCATGAGGGGGCTAGGTCTGGCAGATACGCAGTATTTT.